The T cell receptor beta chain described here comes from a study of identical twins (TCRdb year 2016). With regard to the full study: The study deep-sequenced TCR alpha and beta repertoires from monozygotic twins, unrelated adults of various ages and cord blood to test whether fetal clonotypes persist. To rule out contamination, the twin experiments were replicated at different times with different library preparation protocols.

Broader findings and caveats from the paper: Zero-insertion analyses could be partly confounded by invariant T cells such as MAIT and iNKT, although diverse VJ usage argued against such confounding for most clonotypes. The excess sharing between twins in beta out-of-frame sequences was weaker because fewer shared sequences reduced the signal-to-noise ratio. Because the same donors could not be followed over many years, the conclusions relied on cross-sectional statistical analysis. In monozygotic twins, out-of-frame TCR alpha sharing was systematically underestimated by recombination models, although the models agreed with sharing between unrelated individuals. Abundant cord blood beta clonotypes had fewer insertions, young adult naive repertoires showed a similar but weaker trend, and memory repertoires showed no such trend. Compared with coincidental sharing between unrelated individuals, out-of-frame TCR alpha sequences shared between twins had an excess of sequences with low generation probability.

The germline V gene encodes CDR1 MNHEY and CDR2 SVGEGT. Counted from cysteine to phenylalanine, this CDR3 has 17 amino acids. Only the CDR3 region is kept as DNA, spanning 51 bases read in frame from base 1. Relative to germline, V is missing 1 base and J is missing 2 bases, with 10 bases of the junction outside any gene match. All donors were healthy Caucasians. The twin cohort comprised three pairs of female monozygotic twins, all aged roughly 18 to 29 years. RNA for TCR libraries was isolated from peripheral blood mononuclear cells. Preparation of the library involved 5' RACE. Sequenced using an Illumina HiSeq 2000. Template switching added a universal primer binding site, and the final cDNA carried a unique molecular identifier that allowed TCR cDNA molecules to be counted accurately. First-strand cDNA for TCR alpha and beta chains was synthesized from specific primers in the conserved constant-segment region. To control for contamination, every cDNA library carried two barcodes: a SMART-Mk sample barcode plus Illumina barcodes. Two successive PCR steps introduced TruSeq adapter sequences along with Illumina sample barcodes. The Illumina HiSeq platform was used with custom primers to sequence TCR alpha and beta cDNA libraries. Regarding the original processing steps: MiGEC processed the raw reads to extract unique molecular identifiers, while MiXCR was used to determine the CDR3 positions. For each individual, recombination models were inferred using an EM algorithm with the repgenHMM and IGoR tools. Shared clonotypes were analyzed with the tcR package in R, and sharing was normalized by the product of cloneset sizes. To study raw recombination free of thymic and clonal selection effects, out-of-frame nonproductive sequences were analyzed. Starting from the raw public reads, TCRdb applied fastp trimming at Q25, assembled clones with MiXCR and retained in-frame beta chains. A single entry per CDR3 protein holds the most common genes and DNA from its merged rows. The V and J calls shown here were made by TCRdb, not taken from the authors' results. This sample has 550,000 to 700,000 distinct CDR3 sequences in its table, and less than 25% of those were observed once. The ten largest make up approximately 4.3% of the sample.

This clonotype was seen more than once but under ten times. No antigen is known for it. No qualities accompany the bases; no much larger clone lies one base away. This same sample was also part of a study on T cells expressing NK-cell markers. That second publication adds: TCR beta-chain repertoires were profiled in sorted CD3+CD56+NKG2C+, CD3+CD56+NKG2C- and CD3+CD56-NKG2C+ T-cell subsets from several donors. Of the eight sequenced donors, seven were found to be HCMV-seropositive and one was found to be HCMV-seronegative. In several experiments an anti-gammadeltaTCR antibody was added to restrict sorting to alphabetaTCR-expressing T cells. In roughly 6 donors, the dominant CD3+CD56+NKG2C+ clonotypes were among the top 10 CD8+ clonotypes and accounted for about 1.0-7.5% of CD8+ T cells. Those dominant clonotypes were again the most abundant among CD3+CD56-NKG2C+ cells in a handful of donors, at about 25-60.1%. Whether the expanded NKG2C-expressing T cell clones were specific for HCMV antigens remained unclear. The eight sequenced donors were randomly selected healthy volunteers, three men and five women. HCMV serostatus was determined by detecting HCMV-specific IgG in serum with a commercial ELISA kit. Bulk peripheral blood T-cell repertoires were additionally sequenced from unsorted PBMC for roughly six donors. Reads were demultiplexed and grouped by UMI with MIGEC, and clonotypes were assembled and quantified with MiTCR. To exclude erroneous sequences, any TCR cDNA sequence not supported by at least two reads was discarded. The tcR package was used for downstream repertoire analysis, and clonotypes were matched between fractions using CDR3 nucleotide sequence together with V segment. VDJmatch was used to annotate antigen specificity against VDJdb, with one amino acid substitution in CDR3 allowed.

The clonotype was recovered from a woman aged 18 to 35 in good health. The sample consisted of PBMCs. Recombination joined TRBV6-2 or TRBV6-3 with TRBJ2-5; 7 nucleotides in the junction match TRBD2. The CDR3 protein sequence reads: CASSYFGGRPIQETQYF. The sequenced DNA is TGTGCCAGCAGTTACTTTGGCGGGAGACCGATTCAAGAGACCCAGTACTTC.